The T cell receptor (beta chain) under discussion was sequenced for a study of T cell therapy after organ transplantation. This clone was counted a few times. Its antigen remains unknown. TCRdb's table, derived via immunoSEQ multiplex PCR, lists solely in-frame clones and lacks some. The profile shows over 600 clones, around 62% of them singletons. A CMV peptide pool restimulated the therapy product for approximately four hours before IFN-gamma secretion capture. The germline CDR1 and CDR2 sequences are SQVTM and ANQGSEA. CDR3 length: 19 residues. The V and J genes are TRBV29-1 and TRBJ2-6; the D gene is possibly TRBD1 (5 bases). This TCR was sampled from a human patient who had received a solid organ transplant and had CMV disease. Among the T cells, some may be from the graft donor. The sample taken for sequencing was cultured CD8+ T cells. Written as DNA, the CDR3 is TGCAGTATTAAAGGGGTTGTTAGGGGCTCCTACTCTGGGGCCAACGTCCTGACTTTC. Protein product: CSIKGVVRGSYSGANVLTF.